These 26 T cell receptor beta chains came from one sample sequenced in a study of T cell responses to AZD1222 COVID-19 vaccine. Method: immunoSEQ multiplex PCR; TCRdb's copy keeps in-frame clones and lacks some. Of 200,000 or so clones in the sample, 80% to 90% were seen once. Specimen: peripheral blood, collected on day 0 of MenACWY control vaccination. Every receptor here comes from an adult in good health.

The rearrangement uses TRBV5-1 and TRBJ2-7; TRBD1 matches 11 bases. The germline V gene has CDR1 SGHRS and CDR2 YFSETQ. CDR3 length equals 15 residues. V lost 4 bases and J lost 1; bases outside the gene matches: 4. The CDR3 sequence is CASSNGTGGSYEQYF. In DNA, the CDR3 is TGCGCCAGCAGCAACGGGACAGGGGGATCCTACGAGCAGTACTTC. Combining the CDR3 with reference TRBV5-1 and TRBJ2-7 gives the whole variable domain KAGVTQTPRYLIKTRGQQVTLSCSPISGHRSVSWYQQTPGQGLQFLFEYFSETQRNKGNFPGRFSGRQFSNSRSEMNVSTLELGDSALYLCASSNGTGGSYEQYFGPGTRLTVT.

The CDR3 region has the DNA TGTGCCATCAGTCCGGGACTAGCGGGAGTAGGGTATTTT. Residues: CAISPGLAGVGYF. The rearrangement links TRBV10-3 to TRBJ2-3; 14 nucleotides line up with TRBD2. Germline V gene data show CDR1 as ENHRY and CDR2 as SYGVKD. V was pared by 5 bases and J by 14 bases, with 6 bases of the junction left unmatched. The CDR3 totals 13 residues.

The V gene is TRBV19, the J gene TRBJ2-1, with 10 bases fitting TRBD1. This CDR3 spans 18 amino acids. The V gene end was trimmed by 1 base and the J gene end by 3 bases; junction bases not matched to a gene: 9. Germline V gene data show CDR1 as LNHDA and CDR2 as SQIVND (reference sequence). The DNA of the CDR3 is TGTGCCAGTAGTATAGGTGCCCGGGACAGGGGAAACTACAATGAGCAGTTCTTC. It is translated as CASSIGARDRGNYNEQFF.

The rearrangement joins TRBV9 to TRBJ1-2; the D gene is possibly TRBD1 (5 bases). Germline values: CDR1 SGDLS, CDR2 YYNGEE. The CDR3 runs 15 residues. Trimming removed 4 bases from V and 4 bases from J, with 17 bases in between. In DNA, the CDR3 is TGTGCCAGCAGCCCAACGGGACCTCCAATCTATGGCTACACCTTC. It translates to CASSPTGPPIYGYTF.

The rearrangement joins TRBV14 to TRBJ1-1; TRBD1 is a possible D gene (6 bases). This CDR3 spans 15 amino acids. With 3 bases removed from V and 2 bases from J, the gap between germline ends came to 13 bases. Germline V lookup: CDR1 SGHDN, CDR2 FVKESK. The CDR3 DNA follows: TGTGCCAGCAGCCAGCCGGGACACCGAAACACTGAAGCTTTCTTT. It codes for CASSQPGHRNTEAFF.

The V call is TRBV7-9, the J call TRBJ1-2, with 7 positions matching TRBD1. Trimming cost V 6 bases and J 6 bases; bases outside gene matches: 13. The CDR3 has 15 residues. Germline V CDR1 and CDR2: SEHNR, FQNEAQ (reference sequence). DNA for the CDR3: TGTGCCAGCAGTTTTGAGACAGGGCACCAAGATGGCTACACCTTC. Translated, it gives CASSFETGHQDGYTF.

The genes are TRBV5-3 and TRBJ2-7; 9 bases are shared with TRBD2. TRBV5-3 is sorted into the ORF group, with uncertain function. The CDR3 contains 13 residues. The junction had 6 bases not matched to a gene; V was cut back by 9 bases and J by 2 bases. CDR3 in amino acids: CAKLAGLPYEQYF. The CDR3 DNA reads as TGTGCCAAACTAGCGGGTCTCCCCTACGAGCAGTACTTC.

The V call is TRBV18, the J call TRBJ1-1, with 9 bases lining up with TRBD1. The CDR3 spans 13 residues. J gave up 11 bases and V 0 bases, and 4 bases lay outside the gene matches. Germline lookup yields CDR1 KGHSH and CDR2 LQKENI. The CDR3, as DNA: TGTGCCAGCTCACCACCGGCGGGACAGGGCGCTTTCTTT. It is translated as CASSPPAGQGAFF.

V usage is TRBV19 and J usage is TRBJ2-1; 7 bases are shared with TRBD2. The CDR3 runs to 15 residues. V dropped 5 bases and J dropped 7; count of bases not matched to a gene: 11. Per germline, CDR1 LNHDA and CDR2 SQIVND (reference sequence). The CDR3 here is CASSSWAGEKNEQFF. CDR3 in DNA: TGTGCCAGTAGTTCTTGGGCGGGAGAGAAGAATGAGCAGTTCTTC.

The CDR3 region is CATSETGYQETQYF. The CDR3 DNA reads as TGTGCCACCAGTGAGACGGGGTACCAAGAGACCCAGTACTTC. The chain uses TRBV24-1 and TRBJ2-5, with D perhaps TRBD2 (5 bases). V lost 4 bases to trimming and J lost 0 bases, with 8 bases between them. CDR3 length: 14 residues. Germline lookup yields CDR1 KGHDR and CDR2 SFDVKD.

J is TRBJ1-1 and V is TRBV6-5, with 7 bases that match TRBD1. V gave up 1 base and J gave up 4 bases; unmatched junction bases: 6. Per germline, CDR1 MNHEY and CDR2 SVGAGI. The CDR3 runs to 15 residues. CDR3 in DNA: TGTGCCAGCAGTTACTTGCAACAGGGGAGCACTGAAGCTTTCTTT. The encoded protein is CASSYLQQGSTEAFF.

This chain uses TRBV21-1 with TRBJ1-2; no DNA check was done on the table's D call, TRBD1. TRBV21-1 is assigned pseudogene status. There are 13 residues in the CDR3. The CDR3 DNA follows: TGTGCCAGCCAACTGCGACAGGGCTGGGGCTACACCTTC. Translating it yields CASQLRQGWGYTF.

This clone was picked up one time. The chain joins TRBV6-6 to TRBJ2-5, with 8 bases identical to TRBD2. After removal of 11 bases from V and 2 bases from J, the junction contained 7 bases not matched to a gene. The germline V gene has CDR1 MNHNY and CDR2 SVGAGI (reference sequence). The CDR3 is 13 amino acids. The CDR3 DNA is TGTGCCGGGCGGGGGGCCGCACAAGAGACCCAGTACTTC. It encodes CAGRGAAQETQYF.

This clone was observed a single time. DNA of the CDR3: TGTGCCAGCAGCCAAGCCCCATCGGGAGCTTTCTTT. As protein: CASSQAPSGAFF. The chain couples TRBV3-1 (or the pseudogene TRBV3-2) to TRBJ1-1; D is undetermined. The germline V gene encodes CDR1 LGHDT and CDR2 YNNKEL (reference sequence). CDR3 size: 12 residues. V gave up 1 base and J gave up 10 bases, with 10 bases separating them.

Note on this clone: This same CDR3 is encoded by further DNA sequences in the sample. The V call is TRBV9, the J call TRBJ1-1; D is unresolved. This CDR3 region has 13 residues. Trimming left V 2 bases short and J 0 bases short, with 5 bases between. Germline CDR1 SGDLS, CDR2 YYNGEE. The DNA of the CDR3 is TGTGCCAGCAGCGTGGGGATGAACACTGAAGCTTTCTTT. Translated: CASSVGMNTEAFF. Variable domain in full (rest from reference TRBV9 and TRBJ1-1): DSGVTQTPKHLITATGQRVTLRCSPRSGDLSVYWYQQSLDQGLQFLIQYYNGEERAKGNILERFSAQQFPDLHSELNLSSLELGDSALYFCASSVGMNTEAFFGQGTRLTVV.

V gene TRBV5-4 combines with J gene TRBJ2-5; the D is unclear. The CDR3 runs 12 residues. Trimming left V 3 bases short and J 5 bases short, with 8 bases between. Germline V gene data show CDR1 as SGHNT and CDR2 as YYREEE (reference sequence). DNA for the CDR3: TGTGCCAGCAGCTCCCTAGGGGAGACCCAGTACTTC. It specifies CASSSLGETQYF.

V is TRBV6-4 and J is TRBJ2-7; TRBD1 might be the D (6 bases). Looked up from germline, CDR1 is MRHNA and CDR2 is SNTAGT. Trimming stripped 2 bases from V and 3 bases from J, with 8 bases between. The CDR3 contains 13 residues. The DNA for the CDR3 is TGTGCCAGCAGTGACAGGGGGAACTACGAGCAGTACTTC. Protein product: CASSDRGNYEQYF.

This clone was counted once. This chain uses TRBV10-3 with TRBJ2-5; tentatively, D is TRBD1 (5 bases). The ends were cut back, 2 bases at V and 9 bases at J, with 13 bases in the middle. This CDR3 contains 13 residues. The germline CDR1 and CDR2 sequences are ENHRY and SYGVKD. Written as DNA, the CDR3 is TGTGCCATCAGTGAGCAGACAGTCGCGGCCCAGTACTTC. It codes for CAISEQTVAAQYF.

The V and J genes are TRBV7-3 and TRBJ2-1; 7 bases are shared with TRBD1. Germline V gene sequence: CDR1 SGHTA, CDR2 FQGTGA. CDR3 length: 13 amino acids. J lost 10 bases, V lost 5 bases, and 8 bases had no gene match. The CDR3 loop reads CASSAQGTGEQFF. The CDR3 DNA follows: TGTGCCAGCAGCGCACAGGGGACGGGAGAGCAGTTCTTC.

The chain combines TRBV6-1 with TRBJ2-3; D unresolved. Trimming pared 1 base from V and 0 bases from J, leaving 8 bases between. The CDR3 runs to 15 residues. In germline, CDR1 is MNHNS, CDR2 SASEGT. CDR3 sequence reads: CASSEVGGSTDTQYF. The CDR3 region has the DNA TGTGCCAGCAGTGAAGTTGGCGGAAGCACAGATACGCAGTATTTT.

This clone was detected once. The V gene is TRBV6-6, the J gene TRBJ1-1, with a possible D match to TRBD1 (6 bases). This CDR3 has 13 amino acids. Germline V lookup: CDR1 MNHNY, CDR2 SVGAGI (reference sequence). V dropped 6 bases and J dropped 1 base, with 9 bases sitting between them. This chain's CDR3 is CASRRGWNTEAFF. The CDR3 region has the DNA TGTGCCAGCAGGAGGGGGTGGAACACTGAAGCTTTCTTT.

This rearrangement joins TRBV7-8 to TRBJ2-7; D perhaps matches TRBD2 (6 bases). V dropped 0 bases and J dropped 2 bases, with 14 bases sitting between them. Germline assignment: CDR1 SGHVS and CDR2 FQNEAQ. The CDR3 runs 16 residues. The CDR3 sequence: CASSLARRAGTYEQYF. The CDR3 DNA reads as TGTGCCAGCAGCTTAGCGCGGAGGGCCGGGACCTACGAGCAGTACTTC.

The V call is TRBV2, the J call TRBJ2-7; TRBD1 agrees at 9 bases. The V and J ends lost 4 bases and 5 bases, in that order; junction bases with no gene match: 9. CDR3 length: 15 amino acids. Germline V lookup: CDR1 SNHLY, CDR2 FYNNEI. The CDR3 region is CASSVGTWDRDEQYF. For the CDR3, the DNA is TGTGCCAGCAGTGTAGGTACCTGGGACAGGGACGAGCAGTACTTC.

V gene TRBV6-5 combines with J gene TRBJ2-7, with D hard to call. Looked up from germline, CDR1 is MNHEY and CDR2 is SVGAGI. The CDR3 runs 15 residues. Trimming took off 0 bases at V and 3 bases at J, with 12 bases between the two ends. The CDR3 spells CASSYSKWEIYEQYF. The CDR3, as DNA: TGTGCCAGCAGTTACTCGAAGTGGGAAATCTACGAGCAGTACTTC.

A single count supports this clone. V and J are TRBV6-6 and TRBJ2-5, with 14 bases matching TRBD2. This CDR3 is 16 amino acids long. The germline V gene has CDR1 MNHNY and CDR2 SVGAGI (reference sequence). V was clipped by 6 bases and J by 4 bases; unmatched bases: 7. CDR3 residues: CASSLTSGRAGETQYF. The CDR3 region has the DNA TGTGCCAGCAGCTTGACTAGCGGGAGGGCCGGAGAGACCCAGTACTTC.

This chain uses TRBV30 with TRBJ2-3, with 7 bases lining up with TRBD2. In germline, CDR1 is GTSNPN, CDR2 SVGIG (reference sequence). Trimming took 1 base from V and 4 from J; bases not matched to a gene: 11. The CDR3 loop spans 16 amino acids. CDR3 residues: CAWSGWSGLLADTQYF. CDR3 nucleotides: TGTGCCTGGAGTGGGTGGTCGGGACTATTGGCAGATACGCAGTATTTT.